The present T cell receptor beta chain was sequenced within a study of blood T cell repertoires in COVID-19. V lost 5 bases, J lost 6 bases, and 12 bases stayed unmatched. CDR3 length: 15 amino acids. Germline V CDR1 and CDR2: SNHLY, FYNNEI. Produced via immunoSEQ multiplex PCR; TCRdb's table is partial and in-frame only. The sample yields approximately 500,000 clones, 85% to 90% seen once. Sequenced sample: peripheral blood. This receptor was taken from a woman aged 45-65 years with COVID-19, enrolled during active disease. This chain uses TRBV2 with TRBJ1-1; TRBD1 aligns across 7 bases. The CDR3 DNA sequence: TGTGCCAGCAGTCGGGACAGCTTCGGATCCCCTGAAGCTTTCTTT. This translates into CASSRDSFGSPEAFF.